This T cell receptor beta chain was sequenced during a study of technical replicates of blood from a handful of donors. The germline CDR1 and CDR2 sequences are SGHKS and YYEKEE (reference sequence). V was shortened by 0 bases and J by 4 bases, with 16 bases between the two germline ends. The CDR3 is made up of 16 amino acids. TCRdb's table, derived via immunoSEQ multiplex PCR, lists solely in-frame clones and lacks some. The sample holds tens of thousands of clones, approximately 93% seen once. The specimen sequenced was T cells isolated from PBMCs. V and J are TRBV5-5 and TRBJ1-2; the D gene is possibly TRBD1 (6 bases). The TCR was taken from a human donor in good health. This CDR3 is CASSLDITGIGYGYTF. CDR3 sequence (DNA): TGTGCCAGCAGCTTGGACATAACAGGGATAGGCTATGGCTACACCTTC.